The source of this TCR beta chain is a study of blood T cell repertoires in COVID-19. Study context: COVID-19 samples from acute and convalescent phases originated in the United States, Italy and Spain. PBMCs, B-cell-depleted T cells, or T cells were the source of the cDNA or gDNA that made up the material.

Germline CDR1 reads SNHLY; CDR2 reads FYNNEI. CDR3 length equals 14 residues. V dropped 6 bases and J dropped 6; count of bases not matched to a gene: 8. The authors' processing: Amplification of reference gene primers was used by the study to estimate nucleated cell counts. The method was immunoSEQ multiplex PCR; TCRdb's version includes in-frame clones alone and lacks a portion of them. For V, J and clone size, that table is used; D and trimming come from the DNA. The table has 250,000 to 350,000 clones, roughly 86% seen once. The sequencing sample was made of peripheral blood. The chain is built from TRBV2 and TRBJ1-2, with TRBD1 identical over 9 bases. The sequence came from a woman aged 30 to 39 with COVID-19, enrolled during active disease. CDR3 residues: CASRLEQGADGYTF. CDR3 DNA sequence: TGTGCCAGCAGACTTGAACAGGGGGCCGATGGCTACACCTTC.